This section outlines one T cell receptor beta chain sequence together with its context. The CDR3 contains 15 residues. Between the trimmed V and J ends, which lost 5 bases and 6 bases, there was a span of 20 bases. Per the germline V gene, CDR1 is SGHNT and CDR2 is YENEEA. Original methodology: Amplification with reference gene primers provided the estimates of nucleated cell counts. The data were produced by immunoSEQ multiplex PCR, yet TCRdb's version contains in-frame clones alone and is incomplete. Clone size and V and J calls were adopted from that table, with D and trimming inferred from the DNA. The data hold around 100,000 clones, with around 84% observed a single time. This entry belongs to a study of blood T cell repertoires in COVID-19.

The source material was peripheral blood. This TCR derives from a man in his forties with acute or convalescent COVID-19. The chain has TRBV11-3 and TRBJ2-7; D is possibly TRBD1 (6 bases). For the CDR3, the DNA is TGTGCCAGCAGCGCGAACAGGGTCGGGAACTCCGAGCAGTACTTC. This gives the protein CASSANRVGNSEQYF.